This T cell receptor beta chain was obtained from a study of Graves' ophthalmopathy and Graves' hyperthyroidism. Amplification of TCR beta CDR3 regions used RNA transcripts. HTBI primers served in a first-round RT-PCR, which a second-round multiplex PCR followed. TCRdb re-called the multiplex PCR reads through MiXCR, storing one row per CDR3 protein. The sample contains hundreds of thousands of distinct CDR3 sequences, under 25% of which appear only once. V lost 3 bases, J lost 3 bases, and 15 bases lay in between. The CDR3 is 15 amino acids. In germline, CDR1 is MGHRA, CDR2 YSYEKL. This clonotype was seen ten or more times.

The chain combines TRBV4-1 with TRBJ2-7; TRBD1 might be the D (7 bases). What was sequenced was peripheral blood. The TCR was taken from a young woman with stable Graves' hyperthyroidism. The CDR3 region has the DNA TGCGCCAGCAGCCAGGTCCGCGGGACAGTCTACGAGCAGTACTTC. Its protein is CASSQVRGTVYEQYF.